This TCR beta chain stems from a study of T cell repertoires in ileal Crohn's disease. This CDR3 is 12 amino acids long. The V and J ends lost 6 bases and 7 bases respectively, with 10 bases between them. Germline loops: CDR1 MNHNY, CDR2 SVGAGI (reference sequence). The assay was immunoSEQ multiplex PCR, and TCRdb's table has in-frame clones only and misses some. Among about 16,000 clones listed, around 90% were seen once. This clonotype was obtained from an adult with Crohn's disease. The rearrangement uses TRBV6-6 and TRBJ1-5; no firm D call. The sequenced material came from ileal tissue. Written as DNA, the CDR3 is TGTGCCAGCAGGGAGGGAGGGCAGCCCCAGCATTTT. It yields the protein CASREGGQPQHF.